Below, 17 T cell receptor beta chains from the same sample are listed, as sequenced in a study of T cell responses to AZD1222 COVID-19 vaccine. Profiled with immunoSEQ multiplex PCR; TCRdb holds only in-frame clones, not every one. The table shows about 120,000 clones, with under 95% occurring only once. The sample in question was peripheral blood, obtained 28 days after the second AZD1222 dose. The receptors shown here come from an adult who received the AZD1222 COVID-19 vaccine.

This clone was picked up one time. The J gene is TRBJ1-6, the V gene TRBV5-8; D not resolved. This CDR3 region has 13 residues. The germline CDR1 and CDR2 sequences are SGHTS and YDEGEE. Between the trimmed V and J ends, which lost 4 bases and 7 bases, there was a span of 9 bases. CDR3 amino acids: CASSQTVNSPLHF. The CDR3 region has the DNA TGTGCCAGCAGCCAAACGGTGAATTCACCCCTCCACTTT.

CDR3 loop: CASSLGQGFTGELFF. The CDR3 DNA reads as TGTGCCAGCAGCCTGGGACAGGGATTCACCGGGGAGCTGTTTTTT. This sequence joins TRBV5-4 and TRBJ2-2; 9 bases match TRBD1. Germline CDR1 and CDR2: SGHNT and YYREEE (reference sequence). The CDR3 length is 15 residues. The V and J ends lost 4 bases and 4 bases, in that order; junction bases with no gene match: 5. The complete variable domain, with remaining parts taken from reference TRBV5-4 and TRBJ2-2, reads ETGVTQSPTHLIKTRGQQVTLRCSSQSGHNTVSWYQQALGQGPQFIFQYYREEENGRGNFPPRFSGLQFPNYSSELNVNALELDDSALYLCASSLGQGFTGELFFGEGSRLTVL.

This CDR3 reads CASSLGWPWEQYF. The CDR3, as DNA: TGTGCCAGCAGTTTGGGATGGCCTTGGGAGCAGTACTTC. The V call is TRBV27, the J call TRBJ2-7; unclear D gene. This CDR3 is 13 amino acids long. Trimming stripped 3 bases from V and 7 bases from J, with 13 bases between. Germline loops: CDR1 MNHEY, CDR2 SMNVEV (reference sequence).

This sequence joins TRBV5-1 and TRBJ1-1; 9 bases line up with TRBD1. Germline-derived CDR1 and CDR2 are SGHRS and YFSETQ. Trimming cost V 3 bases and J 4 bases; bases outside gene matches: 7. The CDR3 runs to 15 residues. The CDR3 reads CASSYPTGGTTEAFF. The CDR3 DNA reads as TGCGCCAGCAGCTATCCAACAGGGGGCACCACTGAAGCTTTCTTT.

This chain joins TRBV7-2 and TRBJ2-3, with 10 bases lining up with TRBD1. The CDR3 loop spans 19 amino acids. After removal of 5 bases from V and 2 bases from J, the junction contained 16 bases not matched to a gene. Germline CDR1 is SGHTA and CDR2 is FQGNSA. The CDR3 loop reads CASSRGQGPLFSPTDTQYF. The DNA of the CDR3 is TGTGCCAGCAGCCGGGGACAGGGGCCCCTTTTTTCCCCCACAGATACGCAGTATTTT. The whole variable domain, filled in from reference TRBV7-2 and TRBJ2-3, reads GAGVSQSPSNKVTEKGKDVELRCDPISGHTALYWYRQSLGQGLEFLIYFQGNSAPDKSGLPSDRFSAERTGGSVSTLTIQRTQQEDSAVYLCASSRGQGPLFSPTDTQYFGPGTRLTVL.

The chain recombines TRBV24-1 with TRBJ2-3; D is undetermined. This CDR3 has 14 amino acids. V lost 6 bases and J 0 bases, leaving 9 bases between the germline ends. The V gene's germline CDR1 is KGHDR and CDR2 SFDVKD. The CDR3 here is CATSWGRSTDTQYF. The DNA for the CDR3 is TGTGCCACCAGTTGGGGTCGTAGCACAGATACGCAGTATTTT.

The CDR3 reads CASSPSDSARPRLNEAFF. The CDR3 coding sequence is TGTGCCAGCAGTCCATCGGACAGTGCGAGACCCCGACTCAATGAAGCTTTCTTT. The gene calls are TRBV27 and TRBJ1-1; weak D call: TRBD1 (6 bases). CDR3 length: 18 residues. V was shortened by 5 bases and J by 7 bases, with 29 bases between the two germline ends. The germline gives CDR1 MNHEY, CDR2 SMNVEV (reference sequence).

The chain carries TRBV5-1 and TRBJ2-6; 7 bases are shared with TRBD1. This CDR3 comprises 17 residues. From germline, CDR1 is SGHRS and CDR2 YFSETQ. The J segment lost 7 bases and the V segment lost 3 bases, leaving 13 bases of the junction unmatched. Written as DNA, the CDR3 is TGCGCCAGCAGCTGGCAGTACCCGACAGGGAGAGCCAACGTCCTGACTTTC. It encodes CASSWQYPTGRANVLTF.

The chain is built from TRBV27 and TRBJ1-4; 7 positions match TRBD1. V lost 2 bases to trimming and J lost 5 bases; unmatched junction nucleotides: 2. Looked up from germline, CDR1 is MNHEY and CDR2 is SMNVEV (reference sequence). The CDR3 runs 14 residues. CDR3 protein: CASSLQGGNEKLFF. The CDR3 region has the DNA TGTGCCAGCAGTTTACAGGGGGGGAATGAAAAACTGTTTTTT.

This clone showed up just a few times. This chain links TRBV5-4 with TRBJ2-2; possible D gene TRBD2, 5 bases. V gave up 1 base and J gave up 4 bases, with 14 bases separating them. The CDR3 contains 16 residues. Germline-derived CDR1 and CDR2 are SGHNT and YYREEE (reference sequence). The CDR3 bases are TGTGCCAGCAGCTTGCAAAATGGACTGAGCACCGGGGAGCTGTTTTTT. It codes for CASSLQNGLSTGELFF. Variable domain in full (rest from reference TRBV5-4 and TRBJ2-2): ETGVTQSPTHLIKTRGQQVTLRCSSQSGHNTVSWYQQALGQGPQFIFQYYREEENGRGNFPPRFSGLQFPNYSSELNVNALELDDSALYLCASSLQNGLSTGELFFGEGSRLTVL.

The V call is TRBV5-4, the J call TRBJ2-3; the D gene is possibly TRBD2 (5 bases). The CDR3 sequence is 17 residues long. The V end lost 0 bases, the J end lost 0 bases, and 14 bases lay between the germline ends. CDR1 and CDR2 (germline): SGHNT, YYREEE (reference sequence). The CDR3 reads CASSLGLQRSSTDTQYF. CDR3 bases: TGTGCCAGCAGCTTGGGGCTACAGCGGTCTAGCACAGATACGCAGTATTTT.

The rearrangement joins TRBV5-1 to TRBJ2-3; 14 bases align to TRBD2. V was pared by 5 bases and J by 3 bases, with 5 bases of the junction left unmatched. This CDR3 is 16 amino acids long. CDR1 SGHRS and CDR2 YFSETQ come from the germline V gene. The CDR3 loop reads CASRIGLAGGTDTQYF. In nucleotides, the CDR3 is TGCGCCAGCAGGATCGGACTAGCGGGAGGAACAGATACGCAGTATTTT.

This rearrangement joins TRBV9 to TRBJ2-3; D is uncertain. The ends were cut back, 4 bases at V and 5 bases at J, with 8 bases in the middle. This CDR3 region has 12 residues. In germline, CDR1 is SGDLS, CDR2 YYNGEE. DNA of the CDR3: TGTGCCAGCAGCACGAGTGGAGATACGCAGTATTTT. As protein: CASSTSGDTQYF.

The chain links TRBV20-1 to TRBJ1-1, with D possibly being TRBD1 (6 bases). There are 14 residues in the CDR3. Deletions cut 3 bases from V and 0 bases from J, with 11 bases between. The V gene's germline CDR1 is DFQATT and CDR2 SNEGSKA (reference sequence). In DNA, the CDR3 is TGCAGTGCTAGTGAAGGGACAATGAACACTGAAGCTTTCTTT. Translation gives CSASEGTMNTEAFF.

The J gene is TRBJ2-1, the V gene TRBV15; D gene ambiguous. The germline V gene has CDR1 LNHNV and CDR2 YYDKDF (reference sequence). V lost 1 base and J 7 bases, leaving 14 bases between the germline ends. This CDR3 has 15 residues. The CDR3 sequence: CATSRGTFGSNEQFF. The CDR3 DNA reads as TGTGCCACCAGCAGAGGCACGTTCGGATCGAATGAGCAGTTCTTC.

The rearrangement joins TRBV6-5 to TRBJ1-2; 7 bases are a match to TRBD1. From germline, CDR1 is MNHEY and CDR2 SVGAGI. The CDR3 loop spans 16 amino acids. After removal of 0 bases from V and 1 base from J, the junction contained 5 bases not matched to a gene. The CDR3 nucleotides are TGTGCCAGCAGTTACTCGAGGGCAGGGGGTAACTATGGCTACACCTTC. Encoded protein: CASSYSRAGGNYGYTF.

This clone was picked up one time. CDR3 bases: TGCGCCAGCAGCTACGAATCTATTCCCTCTGGTGGCTACACCTTC. Translation gives CASSYESIPSGGYTF. The gene calls are TRBV5-1 and TRBJ1-2; D unresolved. Germline-derived CDR1 and CDR2 are SGHRS and YFSETQ. The CDR3 sequence is 15 residues long. The ends were cut back, 3 bases at V and 7 bases at J, with 19 bases in the middle.